These T cell receptor beta chains were read from a single sample in a study of identical twins. TCRdb reanalysed the 5' RACE reads using MiXCR and keeps one entry per CDR3 protein. The sample has 410,000 or so distinct CDR3 sequences; less than 20% are singletons. Source material: naive T cells sorted from blood. The receptors here all came from a man over 45 in good health. The CDR3 runs from the conserved cysteine through the conserved F or W. A D gene is named only where the DNA matches it firmly. Clone size is not always given. Where it is, it says once, few, many or a class for expanded clones.

V gene	J gene	clone size	D gene	CDR3 DNA	CDR3 protein
TRBV2	TRBJ2-3	.	TRBD2	TGTGCCAGCAGTGAAAGGCGGGGGGGCACAGATACGCAGTATTTT	CASSERRGGTDTQYF
TRBV29-1	TRBJ2-6	.	.	TGCAGCGTTGGGACCGGCTCTGGGGCCAACGTCCTGACTTTC	CSVGTGSGANVLTF
TRBV11-2	TRBJ1-2	.	.	TGTGCCAGCAGCTTAGCAGGGCGTCTTGGCTACACCTTC	CASSLAGRLGYTF
TRBV12-3/TRBV12-4	TRBJ1-2	few	.	TGTGCCAGCAGTTTCACATCGGTTCGGGGGGGCTACACCTTC	CASSFTSVRGGYTF
TRBV7-2	TRBJ2-3	many	TRBD2	TGTGCCAGCAGCTTTACGACTAGCGGGGGAGATACGCAGTATTTT	CASSFTTSGGDTQYF
TRBV20-1	TRBJ2-7	.	TRBD1	TGCAGTGCAGGACAGGTGGACTACGAGCAGTACTTC	CSAGQVDYEQYF
TRBV20-1	TRBJ2-1	many	TRBD2	TGCAGTGCTAGAGACACTAGCGGGGGGGCCTACAATGAGCAGTTCTTC	CSARDTSGGAYNEQFF
TRBV4-3	TRBJ2-7	.	TRBD1	TGCGCCAGCAGCCAGGACAGGTCGAGCTCCTACGAGCAGTACTTC	CASSQDRSSSYEQYF
TRBV9	TRBJ2-3	many	.	TGTGCCAGCAGCCCAGCGTCAGATACGCAGTATTTT	CASSPASDTQYF
TRBV2	TRBJ1-2	few	.	TGTGCCAGCAGTGCATTGGACTATGGCTACACCTTC	CASSALDYGYTF
TRBV10-3	TRBJ2-1	.	.	TGTGCCATCAGTGGAGGGCTAGCATCCTACAATGAGCAGTTCTTC	CAISGGLASYNEQFF
TRBV12-3/TRBV12-4	TRBJ2-5	.	.	TGTGCCAGCAGTTTTAACCAGCAAGAGACCCAGTACTTC	CASSFNQQETQYF
TRBV3-1	TRBJ2-2	.	TRBD1	TGTGCCAGCAGCACTGGACAGGGGTCGACCGGGGAGCTGTTTTTT	CASSTGQGSTGELFF
TRBV10-3	TRBJ2-5	.	.	TGTGCCATCAGTGACGGAGCTCAAGAGACCCAGTACTTC	CAISDGAQETQYF
TRBV2	TRBJ2-3	.	TRBD1	TGTGCCAGCAGTGAAGCGTTAAAACTGACAGGGGCCACAGATACGCAGTATTTT	CASSEALKLTGATDTQYF
TRBV11-1	TRBJ2-5	.	.	TGTGCCAGCAGCGATCAAAGGCCGGACCTGACCCAGTACTTC	CASSDQRPDLTQYF
TRBV5-1	TRBJ2-1	many	.	TGCGCCAGCAGCTTGGATCCGGGAACGGTTAAGAATGAGCAGTTCTTC	CASSLDPGTVKNEQFF